This T cell receptor (beta chain) was observed in a study of human T cells and chemical hapten exposure. Library construction involved attaching unique molecular identifiers to individual cDNA molecules, which allowed quantitative, reproducible TCR counting. As handled by the study authors: The number of TCRs in each sample had a median of roughly 100,000 and spanned about 23,224 to 690,600. TCRdb reprocessed the RACE reads via MiXCR and lists one record per CDR3 protein. The V and J calls here are based on TCRdb, not the publication. The data show roughly 180,000 distinct CDR3 sequences, with approximately 20% seen just once and about 6.7% held by the top ten. With respect to this clonotype: As yet, its antigen is unknown.

V was clipped by 6 bases and J by 5 bases; unmatched bases: 12. Germline-derived CDR1 and CDR2 are DFQATT and SNEGSKA (reference sequence). This CDR3 comprises 15 residues. Time point in this sample: patch test 1, 2 weeks after DPC sensitization. Sample treatment: therapeutic diphenylcyclopropenone sensitization with weekly scalp DPC. Alopecia patients between 18 and 70 years old and suitable for DPC were used as donors. Study conclusions and caveats: There was a positive correlation between PT1 expanded TCR counts and patch test score.

The chain has TRBV20-1 and TRBJ2-7; 11 bases are a match to TRBD2. The clonotype originates from a woman aged 50 to 60 with alopecia areata. Some clones in this sample may be carry-over from other donors' samples. Here the sequenced sample was whole blood, taken in connection with sensitization to the hapten diphenylcyclopropenone (DPC). The chain's CDR3 is CSAGYTSGRADEQYF. Written as DNA, the CDR3 is TGCAGTGCCGGATATACTAGCGGGAGAGCCGACGAGCAGTACTTC.